The clone carrying this T cell receptor beta chain has at least ten counts. The antigen is not known. TCRdb fed the RACE reads into MiXCR, producing one record per CDR3 protein. This table has nearly 350,000 distinct CDR3 sequences, roughly 6.9% appearing once. This record belongs to a study of human T cells and chemical hapten exposure. Study as a whole: Once 0.01% DPC had been applied to the upper back by patch test, readings were taken at 6 days.

Study results and limitations: While controls formed fewer of them, expanded TCRs formed significantly more large CDR3 similarity clusters. With patch test score, the counts of PT1 expanded TCRs showed a positive correlation.

Time point denoted: patch test 1, 2 weeks after DPC sensitization. Specified treatment: therapeutic diphenylcyclopropenone sensitization with weekly scalp DPC. Trimming pared 6 bases from V and 0 bases from J, leaving 15 bases between. The CDR3 has 16 residues. V is TRBV12-3 or TRBV12-4 and J is TRBJ1-3, with a tentative D call TRBD1 (5 bases). Here the sequenced sample was whole blood, taken in connection with sensitization to the hapten diphenylcyclopropenone (DPC). This receptor was identified in a woman younger than 35 with alopecia areata. Some clones in this sample may be carry-over from other donors' samples. The chain's CDR3 is CASRRTPTDSGNTIYF. The CDR3, as DNA: TGTGCCAGCAGGAGGACGCCGACAGACTCTGGAAACACCATATATTTT.